The rows below give T cell receptor beta chains drawn from one sample of a study of early T cells in non-severe SARS-CoV-2 infection. In TCRdb, the 5' RACE reads were re-called with MiXCR into one record per CDR3 protein. This sample yields tens of thousands of distinct CDR3 sequences, of which over 9.5% are seen a single time; about 3% belongs to the top ten. The specimen was whole blood. The receptors derive from an adult who was a healthcare worker with PCR-confirmed SARS-CoV-2 infection or an uninfected control (not recorded which). Both conserved end residues are trimmed from each CDR3. Each record gives: V gene, J gene, CDR3 protein.

v_gene: TRBV6-5
j_gene: TRBJ1-6
CDR3aa: ASSYSTGVNSPLH

v_gene: TRBV5-1
j_gene: TRBJ1-1
CDR3aa: ASSLSRGNTEAF

v_gene: TRBV20-1
j_gene: TRBJ2-1
CDR3aa: SAGGSGRWSYNEQF

v_gene: TRBV5-1
j_gene: TRBJ2-7
CDR3aa: ASSFTSGRAGEQY

v_gene: TRBV10-3
j_gene: TRBJ2-6
CDR3aa: AISPGQGGGANVLT

v_gene: TRBV7-3
j_gene: TRBJ2-3
CDR3aa: ASSSSGTAPDTQY

v_gene: TRBV12-3/TRBV12-4
j_gene: TRBJ2-1
CDR3aa: ASSFSGRSFNEQF

v_gene: TRBV11-3
j_gene: TRBJ2-1
CDR3aa: ASSRRSGWQSDNEQF

v_gene: TRBV24-1
j_gene: TRBJ2-7
CDR3aa: ATSDLGTGLHEQY

v_gene: TRBV6-5
j_gene: TRBJ1-5
CDR3aa: ASTLRRHSNQPQH

v_gene: TRBV11-1
j_gene: TRBJ2-1
CDR3aa: ASSPGTLNEQF

v_gene: TRBV11-2
j_gene: TRBJ2-7
CDR3aa: ASSLGFGAEQY

v_gene: TRBV20-1
j_gene: TRBJ2-1
CDR3aa: SARGGIFHEQF

v_gene: TRBV28
j_gene: TRBJ2-6
CDR3aa: ASGFDLTSGANVLT

v_gene: TRBV28
j_gene: TRBJ2-5
CDR3aa: ASSPGQSIGQETQY

v_gene: TRBV27
j_gene: TRBJ1-5
CDR3aa: ASSLLGTGSQPQH

v_gene: TRBV10-1
j_gene: TRBJ1-1
CDR3aa: ASSEDNEGTEAF

v_gene: TRBV2
j_gene: TRBJ1-5
CDR3aa: ASSEETQGNQPQH

v_gene: TRBV29-1
j_gene: TRBJ2-5
CDR3aa: SVDLLGQETQY

v_gene: TRBV7-9
j_gene: TRBJ1-4
CDR3aa: ASRATVRTARLF

v_gene: TRBV29-1
j_gene: TRBJ2-3
CDR3aa: SAWTGTDTQY

v_gene: TRBV18
j_gene: TRBJ2-7
CDR3aa: ASSPPSSGKEQY

v_gene: TRBV11-2
j_gene: TRBJ1-2
CDR3aa: ASSLLNLPSPRDYGYT

v_gene: TRBV7-9
j_gene: TRBJ1-2
CDR3aa: ASSAQGANGYT

v_gene: TRBV7-6
j_gene: TRBJ1-1
CDR3aa: ASSLRGANTEAF

v_gene: TRBV2
j_gene: TRBJ2-7
CDR3aa: ASCGGGPREQY

v_gene: TRBV20-1
j_gene: TRBJ2-7
CDR3aa: SARASGSYYEQY

v_gene: TRBV5-6
j_gene: TRBJ2-5
CDR3aa: ASSLRTGGQETQY

v_gene: TRBV7-2
j_gene: TRBJ2-2
CDR3aa: ASSSYLMANTGELF

v_gene: TRBV7-9
j_gene: TRBJ2-7
CDR3aa: ASSLELRGSSYEQY

v_gene: TRBV20-1
j_gene: TRBJ1-6
CDR3aa: SATAGADSPLH

v_gene: TRBV28
j_gene: TRBJ2-7
CDR3aa: ASSLNWRSSYEQY

v_gene: TRBV29-1
j_gene: TRBJ1-5
CDR3aa: SVVVQRDQPQH

v_gene: TRBV20-1
j_gene: TRBJ2-1
CDR3aa: SAQTSGRTINEQF

v_gene: TRBV5-1
j_gene: TRBJ2-1
CDR3aa: ASSLSSGRYNEQF

v_gene: TRBV28
j_gene: TRBJ1-2
CDR3aa: ATQLPSTGYT

v_gene: TRBV20-1
j_gene: TRBJ2-7
CDR3aa: SARRTQGSTYEQY

v_gene: TRBV5-1
j_gene: TRBJ2-7
CDR3aa: ASSWGLVDAEQY

v_gene: TRBV28
j_gene: TRBJ2-1
CDR3aa: ASSPDPAGSYNEQF

v_gene: TRBV14
j_gene: TRBJ2-1
CDR3aa: ASSQTSGGSYNEQF

v_gene: TRBV2
j_gene: TRBJ2-5
CDR3aa: ASSERRQETQY

v_gene: TRBV20-1
j_gene: TRBJ2-3
CDR3aa: SARPAQGAPVTQY

v_gene: TRBV27
j_gene: TRBJ2-7
CDR3aa: ASSLRPPMGGMPYEQY

v_gene: TRBV12-3/TRBV12-4
j_gene: TRBJ2-1
CDR3aa: ASIPGGSWDERF

v_gene: TRBV9
j_gene: TRBJ2-1
CDR3aa: ASSVLGLAVSYNEQF

v_gene: TRBV2
j_gene: TRBJ2-1
CDR3aa: ASISTSGNPDEQF

v_gene: TRBV11-3
j_gene: TRBJ2-1
CDR3aa: ASSLEGLAGGHEQF

v_gene: TRBV5-1
j_gene: TRBJ1-4
CDR3aa: ASSPGQDGEKLF

v_gene: TRBV28
j_gene: TRBJ2-4
CDR3aa: ASSFGGVAKNIQY

v_gene: TRBV19
j_gene: TRBJ1-2
CDR3aa: ASSSGSTQASVYT

v_gene: TRBV7-9
j_gene: TRBJ1-5
CDR3aa: ASSLQGNRNQPQH

v_gene: TRBV28
j_gene: TRBJ2-1
CDR3aa: ASSITRTGNEQF

v_gene: TRBV28
j_gene: TRBJ1-1
CDR3aa: ASRTGQHSEAF

v_gene: TRBV7-6
j_gene: TRBJ2-2
CDR3aa: ASSLVAGTNTGELF

v_gene: TRBV28
j_gene: TRBJ2-3
CDR3aa: ASLRDTSTDMQY

v_gene: TRBV27
j_gene: TRBJ1-1
CDR3aa: ASSLRENTEAF

v_gene: TRBV2
j_gene: TRBJ1-1
CDR3aa: ASSEGGRGAF

v_gene: TRBV7-2
j_gene: TRBJ2-7
CDR3aa: ASSSLLLSMNSYEQY

v_gene: TRBV20-1
j_gene: TRBJ2-7
CDR3aa: SPPPGTVKYEQY

v_gene: TRBV5-1
j_gene: TRBJ1-1
CDR3aa: ASSLAIWGQGVNTEAF